The present T cell receptor (beta chain) was sequenced within a study of control samples from healthy donors and cancer patients. The CDR3 has 17 residues. Profiled with immunoSEQ multiplex PCR; TCRdb holds only in-frame clones, not every one. The data show around 120,000 clones, about nine tenths seen once. The sequenced sample was blood. The chain uses TRBV21-1 and TRBJ2-3; the table's D gene call, TRBD2, was not cross checked with the DNA. TRBV21-1 is classified as a pseudogene. This TCR derives from a man aged 35-49 years in good health. The CDR3 region is CASTPGGPRLSTDTQYF. The CDR3 coding sequence is TGTGCCAGCACCCCGGGGGGCCCCAGACTGAGCACAGATACGCAGTATTTT.